This T cell receptor (beta chain) was observed in a study of Graves' ophthalmopathy and Graves' hyperthyroidism. Turning to the study itself: Stable hyperthyroidism was defined by absence of ophthalmopathy within 18 months of follow-up.

Uncontrolled infections, pregnancy, lactation or other autoimmune diseases led to patient exclusion. Patients were diagnosed from clinical symptoms, serum thyroxine, TRAb, thyroid ultrasound and orbital computed tomography. After removal of 4 bases from V and 3 bases from J, the junction contained 5 bases not matched to a gene. Per the germline V gene, CDR1 is SGHRS and CDR2 is YFSETQ. This CDR3 comprises 14 residues. Overall study findings and caveats: Its predictions of ophthalmopathy progression gave the model 70.59% sensitivity and roughly 76% specificity.

RNA transcripts served as template for amplifying TCR beta CDR3 sequences. HTBI primers primed a first-round RT-PCR, and a second-round multiplex PCR followed. TCRdb reprocessed the multiplex PCR reads with MiXCR, giving one entry per CDR3 protein. This sample carries some 1.1 million distinct CDR3 sequences, about 40% of them seen once, and the ten largest clones take more than 9.5%. To note about this clonotype: Its specificity is not known.

Material: peripheral blood or thyroid tissue (not recorded which). This TCR was recovered from an adult man with Graves' hyperthyroidism. J is TRBJ2-5 and V is TRBV5-1, with 8 bases lining up with TRBD1. CDR3 residues: CASSTQTGEETQYF. CDR3 sequence (DNA): TGCGCCAGCAGCACCCAGACAGGGGAAGAGACCCAGTACTTC.